This T cell receptor beta chain was obtained from a study of T cell repertoires in cytomegalovirus infection (dated by TCRdb to the late 2010s). About the study as a whole: The peptide stimulations were aimed at well-studied HLA-B-restricted epitopes as well as recently identified HLA-C-restricted CMV epitopes, whose presentation resists viral immunomodulation. Donor HLA type was relevant to the analysis, as public TCR beta signatures indicated carriage of CMV infection together with the matching HLA type. Beyond this particular receptor, the publication reports: The ex vivo response was dominated by HLA-C-restricted CMV-specific TCR beta clonotypes, which also provided the single most frequent clonotype in two of eight donors. Carriers of CMV infection plus the relevant HLA type were discriminated by the cumulative frequency of public TCR beta family members in the study cohort and in an independent roughly 370-donor cohort.

The meaning of the sample's treatment or condition label: in vitro stimulation with specific CMV peptide epitopes to enrich CMV-specific T cells. Points on this clonotype: The clone's antigen remains unknown. Sequence at one end of the junction differs from germline and may be a read error.

Sequences LNHDA (CDR1) and SQIVND (CDR2) are obtained from the germline V gene (reference sequence). The CDR3, from cysteine to phenylalanine, totals 13 residues. Only the CDR3 part of the read is kept: 39 bases, read in frame from the first base. TCRdb names Illumina HiSeq 1500 as the instrument used. TCRdb cleaned the public reads at Q25 with fastp, built clones with MiXCR and kept in-frame beta chains. Each CDR3 protein gets just one entry, which takes the most common genes and DNA from the rows behind it. The sample table contains hundreds of thousands of distinct CDR3 sequences; only one count was recorded for approximately 46% of them. The ten largest account for 35% to 50% of the sample.

The V and J genes are TRBV19 and TRBJ1-2, with 7 middle bases fitting TRBD1. This specimen was cultured PBMCs, taken from culture after CMV antigen stimulation. This TCR was sampled from a human donor in good health (CMV status not recorded). Some clones in this sample may be carry-over from other donors' samples. The CDR3 loop reads CASSPGTARKASF. The nucleotides read TGTGCCAGTAGTCCCGGGACAGCCCGTAAGGCCTCCTTC.